Presented here are 19 T cell receptor beta chains from one specimen sequenced in a study of T cells in narcolepsy. Data came from immunoSEQ multiplex PCR; TCRdb stores just in-frame clones and leaves some out. The sample carries 35,000 to 40,000 clones, around 85% recorded once. Sequenced input: CD45RA- memory CD4+ T cells from PBMCs. Source of these receptors: a human donor with narcolepsy.

Only a few counts were recorded for this clone. The chain carries TRBV29-1 and TRBJ2-4; no firm D call. The CDR3 consists of 14 residues. Germline CDR1 SQVTM, CDR2 ANQGSEA. Trimming removed 6 bases from V and 0 bases from J, with 12 bases in between. The CDR3, as DNA: TGCAGCGTCCGAGAGGCGTTAGCCAAAAACATTCAGTACTTC. It yields the protein CSVREALAKNIQYF.

This rearrangement joins TRBV19 to TRBJ2-2; 13 positions agree with TRBD2. V trimming: 2 bases; J trimming: 6 bases; junction bases outside the gene matches: 6. Per germline, CDR1 LNHDA and CDR2 SQIVND (reference sequence). The CDR3 runs to 17 residues. CDR3 coding DNA: TGTGCCAGTAGTATAAGACTAGCGGGGGGCTTTCCCGGGGAGCTGTTTTTT. The encoded protein is CASSIRLAGGFPGELFF.

This chain links TRBV30 with TRBJ1-1; maybe TRBD1 (6 bases). The CDR3 runs 12 residues. Germline V gene sequence: CDR1 GTSNPN, CDR2 SVGIG (reference sequence). Between the trimmed V and J ends, which lost 3 bases and 3 bases, there was a span of 8 bases. The CDR3 DNA sequence: TGTGCCTGGAGACAGGGATACACTGAAGCTTTCTTT. The encoded protein is CAWRQGYTEAFF.

V is TRBV25-1 and J is TRBJ1-5; no clear D. The germline gives CDR1 MGHDK, CDR2 SYGVNS. CDR3 length: 14 residues. The V end was cut by 4 bases, the J end by 0 bases, with 7 bases between. The CDR3 DNA sequence: TGTGCCAGCAGTGTTGTGGGTAGCAATCAGCCCCAGCATTTT. Its protein is CASSVVGSNQPQHF. The full variable domain, in which reference TRBV25-1 and TRBJ1-5 provide the parts outside the CDR3, is EADIYQTPRYLVIGTGKKITLECSQTMGHDKMYWYQQDPGMELHLIHYSYGVNSTEKGDLSSESTVSRIRTEHFPLTLESARPSHTSQYLCASSVVGSNQPQHFGDGTRLSIL.

The rearrangement links TRBV9 to TRBJ1-3, with 7 positions matching TRBD1. V lost 1 base, J lost 0 bases, and 7 bases stayed unmatched. In germline, CDR1 is SGDLS, CDR2 YYNGEE. The CDR3 runs 17 residues. CDR3 DNA sequence: TGTGCCAGCAGCGTATATGGGGACAGCCCCTCTGGAAACACCATATATTTT. Its protein product is CASSVYGDSPSGNTIYF.

This chain links TRBV7-3 with TRBJ2-2; TRBD2 matches 7 bases. Germline trimming cut 2 bases from V and 3 bases from J; bases unmatched to any gene: 3. The CDR3 spans 15 residues. The germline gives CDR1 SGHTA, CDR2 FQGTGA. The CDR3 loop reads CASSLGAGDTGELFF. CDR3 sequence (DNA): TGTGCCAGCAGCTTAGGGGCGGGGGACACCGGGGAGCTGTTTTTT.

The chain is built from TRBV5-1 and TRBJ2-2; D may be TRBD1 or TRBD2 (6 bases each). V was cut by 3 bases and J by 4 bases, with 13 bases left in between. The germline V gene has CDR1 SGHRS and CDR2 YFSETQ. The CDR3 is 15 residues long. The DNA of the CDR3 is TGCGCCAGCAGCTCCCACGGGGGCCCCACCGGGGAGCTGTTTTTT. Translating it yields CASSSHGGPTGELFF.

The rearrangement joins TRBV6-1 to TRBJ2-7; 11 bases are a match to TRBD1. The CDR3 has 15 residues. The trim removed 4 bases at V and 3 bases at J, leaving 5 bases unmatched. Per the germline V gene, CDR1 is MNHNS and CDR2 is SASEGT. CDR3 in amino acids: CASSVRDRGIYEQYF. CDR3 nucleotides: TGTGCCAGCAGTGTCCGGGACAGGGGGATCTACGAGCAGTACTTC.

The gene calls are TRBV30 and TRBJ1-2; D is unresolved. This CDR3 spans 13 amino acids. With 1 base removed from V and 7 bases from J, the gap between germline ends came to 13 bases. CDR1 and CDR2 (germline): GTSNPN, SVGIG (reference sequence). The CDR3 region has the DNA TGTGCCTGGAGTGAAGGAGGTCGAAGTGGCTACACCTTC. Its translation is CAWSEGGRSGYTF.

The chain uses TRBV9 and TRBJ1-1; D not resolved. Trimming left V 0 bases short and J 0 bases short, with 3 bases between. The length of the CDR3 is 13 residues. In germline, CDR1 is SGDLS, CDR2 YYNGEE. This CDR3 reads CASSVALNTEAFF. DNA for the CDR3: TGTGCCAGCAGCGTAGCTCTGAACACTGAAGCTTTCTTT.

The rearrangement joins TRBV18 to TRBJ2-1; 12 positions match TRBD2. The CDR3 has 18 amino acids. CDR1 is KGHSH and CDR2 is LQKENI in the germline V gene. The V gene end was trimmed by 2 bases and the J gene end by 6 bases; junction bases not matched to a gene: 11. The CDR3 DNA reads TGTGCCAGCTCACCAACCCTAGCGGGGGGGCCGGTGGGCAATGAGCAGTTCTTC. Translation gives CASSPTLAGGPVGNEQFF. The full variable domain, in which reference TRBV18 and TRBJ2-1 provide the parts outside the CDR3, is NAGVMQNPRHLVRRRGQEARLRCSPMKGHSHVYWYRQLPEEGLKFMVYLQKENIIDESGMPKERFSAEFPKEGPSILRIQQVVRGDSAAYFCASSPTLAGGPVGNEQFFGPGTRLTVL.

The chain links TRBV27 to TRBJ2-7; the D gene is possibly TRBD2 (6 bases). The V gene's germline CDR1 is MNHEY and CDR2 SMNVEV (reference sequence). The CDR3 has 13 amino acids. Trimming removed 6 bases at V and 5 bases at J, with 14 bases between. CDR3 nucleotides: TGTGCCAGCAGCCGGGAGCTCAGGCACGAGCAGTACTTC. Translated, it gives CASSRELRHEQYF.

V usage is TRBV9 and J usage is TRBJ1-3; D perhaps matches TRBD1 (5 bases). The CDR3 covers 15 residues. V gave up 3 bases and J gave up 3 bases, with 13 bases separating them. Germline V gene sequence: CDR1 SGDLS, CDR2 YYNGEE. CDR3 protein: CASSAPGAGGNTIYF. In DNA, the CDR3 is TGTGCCAGCAGCGCCCCCGGGGCCGGTGGAAACACCATATATTTT.

The chain joins TRBV7-8 to TRBJ2-7; perhaps TRBD1 as D (6 bases). V was clipped by 5 bases and J by 7 bases, with 15 bases between them. This CDR3 spans 13 amino acids. Germline loops: CDR1 SGHVS, CDR2 FQNEAQ. CDR3 region: CASSLETTGEQYF. CDR3 DNA: TGTGCCAGCAGCCTAGAGACTACAGGGGAGCAGTACTTC.

There are a few counts of this clone. The V call is TRBV6-6, the J call TRBJ1-4, with 10 bases that match TRBD1. Losses at the gene ends were 5 bases for V and 4 bases for J; bases not matched to a gene: 4. This CDR3 comprises 15 residues. Germline V gene lookup returns CDR1 MNHNY and CDR2 SVGAGI (reference sequence). The CDR3 reads CASSGRDRGNEKLFF. DNA of the CDR3: TGTGCCAGCAGTGGCCGGGACAGGGGTAATGAAAAACTGTTTTTT.

This chain links TRBV5-5 with TRBJ2-5, with 7 bases matching TRBD2. The J segment lost 7 bases and the V segment lost 4 bases, leaving 7 bases of the junction unmatched. CDR1 and CDR2 (germline): SGHKS, YYEKEE (reference sequence). This CDR3 contains 13 residues. CDR3 in DNA: TGTGCCAGCAGCCTGTTGGGGGAGGGGACCCAGTACTTC. It encodes CASSLLGEGTQYF.

This chain uses TRBV4-2 with TRBJ2-7; D remains unclear. The ends were cut back, 0 bases at V and 0 bases at J, with 9 bases in the middle. Germline-derived CDR1 and CDR2 are LGHNA and YNFKEQ. This CDR3 has 15 amino acids. CDR3 loop: CASSQDRKISYEQYF. Here the CDR3 DNA reads TGTGCCAGCAGCCAAGATCGAAAGATCTCCTACGAGCAGTACTTC.

There are a few counts of this clone. The chain carries TRBV9 and TRBJ1-6; 9 nucleotides agree with TRBD1. CDR1 is SGDLS, CDR2 YYNGEE, per germline. J lost 9 bases, V lost 1 base, and 8 bases had no gene match. There are 16 residues in the CDR3. The CDR3 sequence: CASSVQGTGLGSPLHF. The CDR3 DNA follows: TGTGCCAGCAGCGTACAGGGGACAGGGTTAGGTTCACCCCTCCACTTT.

J is TRBJ2-3 and V is TRBV5-4; D is possibly TRBD1 or TRBD2 (5 bases each). V was trimmed by 0 bases and J by 5 bases, leaving 10 bases between them. The CDR3 sequence is 14 residues long. From germline, CDR1 is SGHNT and CDR2 YYREEE (reference sequence). The CDR3 DNA is TGTGCCAGCAGCTTGGAGGTTGGGGGAGATACGCAGTATTTT. It translates to CASSLEVGGDTQYF.